Each of the 11 T cell receptor beta chains below was sequenced from the same sample in a study of cytomegalovirus exposure and HLA in healthy donors. Assay: immunoSEQ multiplex PCR; the TCRdb copy retains only in-frame clones and omits some. The profile shows around 260,000 clones, around 91% of them singletons. Material: PBMCs. Source of these receptors: a woman in her 30s in good health and CMV-seronegative.

The chain is built from TRBV18 and TRBJ2-5; TRBD1 agrees at 7 bases. This CDR3 is built from 14 residues. Germline V gene data show CDR1 as KGHSH and CDR2 as LQKENI. After removal of 3 bases from V and 0 bases from J, the junction contained 1 base not matched to a gene. As DNA, the CDR3 is TGTGCCAGCTCACCGGGACAGTACCAAGAGACCCAGTACTTC. Its protein is CASSPGQYQETQYF.

The chain carries TRBV7-6 and TRBJ2-3; 8 positions match TRBD2. The CDR3 is 16 amino acids. CDR1 is SGHVS and CDR2 is FNYEAQ in the germline V gene. Trimming took 5 bases from V and 2 from J; bases not matched to a gene: 9. In DNA form, the CDR3 reads TGTGCCAGCAGCGAAGAAGCGGGGGCGTTCACAGATACGCAGTATTTT. This translates into CASSEEAGAFTDTQYF. Together with reference TRBV7-6 and TRBJ2-3, the CDR3 gives the full variable domain: GAGVSQSPRYKVTKRGQDVALRCDPISGHVSLYWYRQALGQGPEFLTYFNYEAQQDKSGLPNDRFSAERPEGSISTLTIQRTEQRDSAMYRCASSEEAGAFTDTQYFGPGTRLTVL.

The sample holds one count of this clone. This chain joins TRBV7-8 and TRBJ2-6; TRBD2 is a possible D gene (6 bases). Germline CDR1 is SGHVS and CDR2 is FQNEAQ. V was trimmed by 5 bases and J by 0 bases, leaving 14 bases between them. This CDR3 has 17 amino acids. The CDR3 sequence: CASSAGRGSSGANVLTF. The CDR3 DNA is TGTGCCAGCAGCGCAGGCCGGGGGAGCTCTGGGGCCAACGTCCTGACTTTC. The whole variable domain, remainder taken from reference TRBV7-8 and TRBJ2-6, is GAGVSQSPRYKVAKRGQDVALRCDPISGHVSLFWYQQALGQGPEFLTYFQNEAQLDKSGLPSDRFFAERPEGSVSTLKIQRTQQEDSAVYLCASSAGRGSSGANVLTFGAGSRLTVL.

The chain couples TRBV6-6 to TRBJ2-7; a weak D match, TRBD2 (5 bases). This CDR3 is built from 16 residues. Trimming stripped 6 bases from V and 1 base from J, with 19 bases between. Germline V gene sequence: CDR1 MNHNY, CDR2 SVGAGI (reference sequence). The CDR3 loop is CASSLSTGSGSYEQYF. As DNA, the CDR3 is TGTGCCAGCAGCCTATCCACCGGCTCGGGGTCCTACGAGCAGTACTTC.

This rearrangement joins TRBV29-1 to TRBJ2-7; maybe TRBD2 (6 bases). Germline V lookup: CDR1 SQVTM, CDR2 ANQGSEA. Trimming left V 6 bases short and J 7 bases short, with 10 bases between. CDR3 length: 10 residues. The CDR3 nucleotides are TGCAGCGTAAGCGCGGGAGAGCAGTACTTC. This encodes CSVSAGEQYF.

V and J are TRBV6-4 and TRBJ2-3; TRBD2 aligns across 12 bases. V dropped 7 bases and J dropped 7; count of bases not matched to a gene: 6. Germline V gene sequence: CDR1 MRHNA, CDR2 SNTAGT. The CDR3 consists of 14 residues. The CDR3 spells CASTRLAGANTQYF. The CDR3 DNA is TGTGCCAGCACCCGACTAGCGGGAGCAAATACGCAGTATTTT.

This clone was seen once. The V gene is TRBV28, the J gene TRBJ2-1, with 8 bases that match TRBD2. This CDR3 comprises 16 residues. The trim removed 6 bases at V and 6 bases at J, leaving 13 bases unmatched. CDR1 is MDHEN and CDR2 is SYDVKM in the germline V gene. The CDR3 DNA sequence: TGTGCCAGCAGGATCGACCGACTAGCGAAACTCAATGAGCAGTTCTTC. It is translated as CASRIDRLAKLNEQFF. The full variable domain, rest sourced from reference TRBV28 and TRBJ2-1, is DVKVTQSSRYLVKRTGEKVFLECVQDMDHENMFWYRQDPGLGLRLIYFSYDVKMKEKGDIPEGYSVSREKKERFSLILESASTNQTSMYLCASRIDRLAKLNEQFFGPGTRLTVL.

The genes are TRBV28 and TRBJ2-5, with D perhaps matching TRBD1 (5 bases). The CDR3 totals 12 residues. CDR1 and CDR2 from the germline V gene are MDHEN and SYDVKM. Trimming took off 4 bases at V and 6 bases at J, with 9 bases between the two ends. CDR3 residues: CASSSTGQTQYF. In DNA form, the CDR3 reads TGTGCCAGCAGTTCAACAGGTCAGACCCAGTACTTC.

The chain has TRBV6-1 and TRBJ2-3, with 8 bases fitting TRBD1. Germline values: CDR1 MNHNS, CDR2 SASEGT. V lost 4 bases to trimming and J lost 2 bases; unmatched junction nucleotides: 5. The CDR3 has 15 amino acids. CDR3 DNA: TGTGCCAGCAGTGTCGGGACAGGAGTCACAGATACGCAGTATTTT. As protein: CASSVGTGVTDTQYF.

This chain connects TRBV19 to TRBJ2-7; D possibly corresponds to TRBD1 (6 bases). This CDR3 is built from 15 residues. Trimming removed 3 bases at V and 3 bases at J, with 15 bases between. CDR1 is LNHDA and CDR2 is SQIVND in the germline V gene (reference sequence). The CDR3 sequence: CASSIVDSGIYEQYF. Here the CDR3 DNA reads TGTGCCAGTAGTATCGTGGACAGCGGAATCTACGAGCAGTACTTC.

The chain joins TRBV9 to TRBJ2-7; D is perhaps TRBD2 (5 bases). The germline CDR1 and CDR2 sequences are SGDLS and YYNGEE. This CDR3 has 14 amino acids. V lost 0 bases and J 2 bases, leaving 9 bases between the germline ends. CDR3 in DNA: TGTGCCAGCAGCGTAGATGGAGGAACCTACGAGCAGTACTTC. Protein sequence: CASSVDGGTYEQYF. Drawing the rest from reference TRBV9 and TRBJ2-7, the complete variable domain is DSGVTQTPKHLITATGQRVTLRCSPRSGDLSVYWYQQSLDQGLQFLIQYYNGEERAKGNILERFSAQQFPDLHSELNLSSLELGDSALYFCASSVDGGTYEQYFGPGTRLTVT.